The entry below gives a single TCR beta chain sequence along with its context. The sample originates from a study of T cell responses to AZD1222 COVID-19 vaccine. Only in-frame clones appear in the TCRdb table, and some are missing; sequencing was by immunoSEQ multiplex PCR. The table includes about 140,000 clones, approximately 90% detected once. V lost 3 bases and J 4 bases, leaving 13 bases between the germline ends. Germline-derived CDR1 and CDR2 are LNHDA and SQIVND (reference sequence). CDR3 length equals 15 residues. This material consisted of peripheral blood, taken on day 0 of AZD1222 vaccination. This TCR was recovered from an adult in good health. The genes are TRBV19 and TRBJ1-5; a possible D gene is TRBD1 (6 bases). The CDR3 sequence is CASSIETGPNQPQHF. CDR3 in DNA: TGTGCCAGTAGTATTGAGACAGGTCCTAATCAGCCCCAGCATTTT.